Detailed here is one TCR beta chain. Everyone who took part was about 18 to 90 years old, and they came from about 25 US areas. Sequencing used immunoSEQ multiplex PCR; TCRdb keeps in-frame clones, though not all of them. This sample has about 220,000 clones, with approximately 90% found just once. The sample is drawn from a study of blood T cell repertoires in COVID-19. Study-wide context: Italy, Spain and the United States were the sources of the convalescent and acute COVID-19 samples.

The CDR3 length is 17 residues. This TCR derives from a woman in her thirties or forties with acute COVID-19. Sequencing input: PBMCs or T cells enriched from blood (not recorded which). The genes are TRBV21-1 and TRBJ1-3; the listed D gene, TRBD1, was not tested against the DNA. TRBV21-1 is reported as a pseudogene. The CDR3 region has the DNA TGTGCCAGCAGCAAAGGGGGCGGACGGTCCTCTGGAAACACCATATATTTT. Its protein is CASSKGGGRSSGNTIYF.